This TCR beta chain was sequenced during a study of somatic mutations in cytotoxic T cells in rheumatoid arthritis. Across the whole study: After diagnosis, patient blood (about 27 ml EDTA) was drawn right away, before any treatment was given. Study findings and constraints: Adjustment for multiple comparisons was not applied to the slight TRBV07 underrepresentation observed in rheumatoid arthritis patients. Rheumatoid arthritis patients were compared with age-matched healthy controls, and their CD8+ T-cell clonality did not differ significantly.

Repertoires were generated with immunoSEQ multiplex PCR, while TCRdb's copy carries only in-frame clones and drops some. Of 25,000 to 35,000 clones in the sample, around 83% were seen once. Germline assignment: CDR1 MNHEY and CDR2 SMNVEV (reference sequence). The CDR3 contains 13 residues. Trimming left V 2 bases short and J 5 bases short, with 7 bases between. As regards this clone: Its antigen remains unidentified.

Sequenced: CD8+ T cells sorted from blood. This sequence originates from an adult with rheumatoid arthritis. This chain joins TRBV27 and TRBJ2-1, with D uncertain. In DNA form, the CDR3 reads TGTGCCAGCAGTTTAGGGAAGGACAATGAGCAGTTCTTC. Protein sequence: CASSLGKDNEQFF.